This TCR beta chain comes out of a study of T cell responses to AZD1222 COVID-19 vaccine (dated by TCRdb to 2020 to 2023). Notes on the research overall: TCR sequencing covered roughly 230 trial participants: roughly 200 given two doses of AZD1222 and some 25 given two doses of MenACWY control vaccine. Trial participants were enrolled by age into 18-55, 56-69 and 70-plus year subgroups, with roughly 160, 29 and 62 TCR-sequenced participants respectively.

Remarks on this clone: Its specific antigen is unknown. No quality values exist for individual bases; no much larger clone is one base distant.

CDR3 length: 13 amino acids, cysteine to phenylalanine. Here the CDR3 DNA is all that survives: 39 bases in frame from base 1. Looking up the germline V gene yields CDR1 SGHVS and CDR2 FQNEAQ. V is pared back by 6 bases and J by 2 bases, with 10 bases lying between the germline termini. Beyond this particular receptor, the publication reports: Conclusions about previously exposed vaccinees are limited because only six or seven AZD1222 recipients were SARS-CoV-2 seropositive at baseline. A significant rise in spike-specific TCR breadth and depth was observed after two AZD1222 doses relative to day 0 and relative to MenACWY recipients. The 56-69-year group was small, and its depth increase did not reach significance, likely because of low power. Nearly half of unique spike-specific TCRs reportedly recognized epitopes outside regions mutated in the B.1.351 and B.1.1.7 variants. Participants were mostly white British, with more females than males. The authors suggested clonal diversity may have been underestimated. Vaccine-associated CD4 TCRs spanned the whole spike protein, with dominant responses in regions 160-218 and 743-854. Because no day 14 peak-response samples were available, repertoires were characterized only after the peak T cell response.

In the paper's terms, the time point label means: about 28 days (+/-7) after the second vaccine dose. AZD1222 recipients given second doses at about 4 weeks or at about 12 weeks were pooled, since spike-specific TCR depth and breadth were not found to differ between the two schedules. Samples from vaccinated people were obtained from the UK trials COV001 and COV002, which included a single-blind randomized controlled phase 2/3 trial of AZD1222 (ChAdOx1 nCoV-19) in healthy adults. Trial participant PBMC samples were collected at day 0 and day 28 after the second dose for TCRbeta chain sequencing. The CDR3 regions of human TCRbeta chains were analyzed by immunosequencing. In the original analysis: TCRs in the repertoires were matched against a reference library of SARS-CoV-2-specific TCRs that had been generated with the MIRA antigen-specificity platform. Breadth was defined as the fraction of unique TCRs that were SARS-CoV-2-associated. Depth was defined as the fraction of total T cells that were SARS-CoV-2-associated. Using the MIRA data, every spike-specific TCR was mapped to the spike region that the TCR reacted to and assigned to either a CD4 or a CD8 class. Log10-transformed breadth and depth values were compared by one-way ANOVA with Sidak's multiple comparisons tests. Here the immuneACCESS table is served through TCRdb, limited to in-frame sequences with V and J called. Missing clones are a known gap in these copies; in checked studies unresolved V genes cover under half, and the rest lacks a known reason. V, J and clone size reflect that table, while D and trimming were determined from the DNA. The sample includes around 110,000 clones, with around nine tenths observed a single time. Jointly, the top ten make up 1.5% to 2% of the sample.

This receptor was identified in an adult who received the AZD1222 COVID-19 vaccine. The sample in question was peripheral blood, obtained 28 days after the second AZD1222 dose. This sequence uses TRBV7-8 and TRBJ2-5, with no confident D gene call. The DNA reads as follows: TGTGCCAGCAGACAAACAGTTCAAGAGACCCAGTACTTC. Translated, it reads CASRQTVQETQYF. The full variable domain, completed from the reference TRBV7-8 and TRBJ2-5 proteins outside the CDR3, reads GAGVSQSPRYKVAKRGQDVALRCDPISGHVSLFWYQQALGQGPEFLTYFQNEAQLDKSGLPSDRFFAERPEGSVSTLKIQRTQQEDSAVYLCASRQTVQETQYFGPGTRLLVL.